These T cell receptor beta chains were read from a single sample in a study of T cell repertoires in cytomegalovirus infection. TCRdb fed the reads into MiXCR, producing one record per CDR3 protein. The table records roughly 630,000 distinct CDR3 sequences, 24% of them present only once. Specimen: CD8+ T cells from PBMCs. All receptors derive from a human donor in good health (CMV status not recorded). Some clones in this sample may be carry-over from other donors' samples. Each CDR3 is given with its conserved first and last residue. Fields, in order: J gene, V gene, D gene, clone size, CDR3 length, CDR3 protein, CDR3 DNA. A D gene is named only where the DNA matches it firmly. Rows may omit the clone size; those that give it use once, few, many or a size class.

J gene: TRBJ2-5; V gene: TRBV7-9; D gene: TRBD1; clone size: many; CDR3 length: 14; CDR3 protein: CASSLRTGQETQYF; CDR3 DNA: TGTGCCAGCAGCTTAAGGACAGGTCAAGAGACCCAGTACTTC
J gene: TRBJ2-5; V gene: TRBV9; D gene: TRBD2; clone size: few; CDR3 length: 17; CDR3 protein: CASSVAVSSGGQETQYF; CDR3 DNA: TGTGCCAGCAGCGTAGCTGTTTCTAGCGGGGGCCAAGAGACTCAGTACTTC
J gene: TRBJ2-5; V gene: TRBV6-6; D gene: TRBD2; clone size: .; CDR3 length: 15; CDR3 protein: CASRAGTSGLEAQYF; CDR3 DNA: TGTGCCAGCAGGGCTGGGACTAGCGGCCTTGAAGCCCAGTACTTC
J gene: TRBJ2-2; V gene: TRBV11-3; D gene: TRBD1; clone size: few; CDR3 length: 17; CDR3 protein: CASSLDHTGGLTGELFF; CDR3 DNA: TGTGCCAGCAGCTTAGATCATACAGGGGGTCTCACCGGGGAGCTGTTTTTT
J gene: TRBJ1-6; V gene: TRBV10-1; D gene: .; clone size: .; CDR3 length: 20; CDR3 protein: CASSEPLRRLGSSYNSPLHF; CDR3 DNA: TGCGCCAGCAGTGAGCCCCTCCGACGGCTGGGCAGCTCCTATAATTCACCCCTCCACTTT
J gene: TRBJ2-2; V gene: TRBV12-3/TRBV12-4; D gene: .; clone size: many; CDR3 length: 16; CDR3 protein: CASSGIPTPNTGELFF; CDR3 DNA: TGTGCCAGCAGTGGCATTCCAACACCGAACACCGGGGAGCTGTTTTTT
J gene: TRBJ1-1; V gene: TRBV6-6; D gene: .; clone size: few; CDR3 length: 13; CDR3 protein: CANGRGGNTEAFF; CDR3 DNA: TGTGCCAATGGGAGAGGGGGGAACACTGAAGCTTTCTTT
J gene: TRBJ1-4; V gene: TRBV12-3/TRBV12-4; D gene: .; clone size: many; CDR3 length: 18; CDR3 protein: CASSRTSVGRSFNEKLFF; CDR3 DNA: TGTGCCAGCAGTCGCACTTCAGTTGGACGTTCTTTTAATGAAAAACTGTTTTTT
J gene: TRBJ2-1; V gene: TRBV4-3; D gene: .; clone size: .; CDR3 length: 14; CDR3 protein: CASSQEGRRGGLIF; CDR3 DNA: TGCGCCAGCAGCCAAGAGGGGCGGAGGGGGGGGCTAATCTTC
J gene: TRBJ1-2; V gene: TRBV27; D gene: .; clone size: .; CDR3 length: 17; CDR3 protein: CASSLSRGGVFSYGYTF; CDR3 DNA: TGTGCCAGCAGTTTATCGAGGGGAGGGGTCTTCAGCTATGGCTACACCTTC
J gene: TRBJ1-5; V gene: TRBV28; D gene: .; clone size: many; CDR3 length: 13; CDR3 protein: CASSFFGNQPQHF; CDR3 DNA: TGTGCCAGCAGTTTCTTCGGCAATCAGCCCCAGCATTTT
J gene: TRBJ2-5; V gene: TRBV4-1; D gene: TRBD2; clone size: .; CDR3 length: 15; CDR3 protein: CASSLRSAGEETQYF; CDR3 DNA: TGCGCCAGCAGCTTAAGATCAGCGGGGGAAGAGACCCAGTACTTC
J gene: TRBJ2-1; V gene: TRBV7-9; D gene: TRBD1; clone size: .; CDR3 length: 14; CDR3 protein: CASSNGQGHNEQFF; CDR3 DNA: TGTGCCAGCAGCAACGGACAGGGGCACAATGAGCAGTTCTTC
J gene: TRBJ1-1; V gene: TRBV5-1; D gene: TRBD1; clone size: .; CDR3 length: 15; CDR3 protein: CASSFDGTGGAWAFF; CDR3 DNA: TGTGCCAGCAGCTTTGACGGGACAGGGGGCGCCTGGGCTTTCTTT
J gene: TRBJ1-1; V gene: TRBV15; D gene: .; clone size: many; CDR3 length: 15; CDR3 protein: CATSGQWGSNTEAFF; CDR3 DNA: TGTGCCACCAGCGGTCAATGGGGGTCGAACACTGAAGCTTTCTTT
J gene: TRBJ1-4; V gene: TRBV6-1; D gene: .; clone size: .; CDR3 length: 16; CDR3 protein: CASSAGTAGTNEKLFF; CDR3 DNA: TGTGCCAGCAGTGCGGGGACTGCCGGGACTAATGAAAAACTGTTTTTT
J gene: TRBJ2-3; V gene: TRBV14; D gene: TRBD1; clone size: many; CDR3 length: 16; CDR3 protein: CASSQDPGGLTDTQYF; CDR3 DNA: TGTGCCAGCAGCCAAGATCCAGGGGGTCTGACAGATACGCAGTATTTT
J gene: TRBJ1-1; V gene: TRBV6-6; D gene: .; clone size: many; CDR3 length: 13; CDR3 protein: CASSYETNTEAFF; CDR3 DNA: TGTGCCAGCAGTTACGAAACGAACACTGAAGCTTTCTTT
J gene: TRBJ1-2; V gene: TRBV14; D gene: .; clone size: few; CDR3 length: 16; CDR3 protein: CASSQIPTGPNYGYTF; CDR3 DNA: TGTGCCAGCAGCCAAATACCGACAGGACCTAACTATGGCTACACCTTC
J gene: TRBJ2-6; V gene: TRBV7-6; D gene: .; clone size: .; CDR3 length: 16; CDR3 protein: CASSLEGVQGANVLTF; CDR3 DNA: TGTGCCAGCAGCTTAGAGGGGGTCCAGGGGGCCAACGTCCTGACTTTC
J gene: TRBJ2-3; V gene: TRBV7-9; D gene: .; clone size: .; CDR3 length: 15; CDR3 protein: CASSPAEGSTDTQYF; CDR3 DNA: TGTGCCAGCAGCCCCGCCGAGGGATCCACAGATACGCAGTATTTT
J gene: TRBJ2-1; V gene: TRBV20-1; D gene: TRBD2; clone size: few; CDR3 length: 13; CDR3 protein: CSAAGTRYNEQFF; CDR3 DNA: TGCAGTGCTGCCGGGACTAGATACAATGAGCAGTTCTTC
J gene: TRBJ1-4; V gene: TRBV12-3/TRBV12-4; D gene: .; clone size: many; CDR3 length: 16; CDR3 protein: CASSPRGGAFNEKLFF; CDR3 DNA: TGTGCCAGCAGCCCCCGGGGGGGGGCCTTCAATGAAAAACTGTTTTTT
J gene: TRBJ2-1; V gene: TRBV9; D gene: TRBD2; clone size: .; CDR3 length: 19; CDR3 protein: CASSVKVSGGLSSYNEQFF; CDR3 DNA: TGTGCCAGCAGCGTAAAGGTTAGCGGGGGGTTGAGCTCCTACAATGAGCAGTTCTTC
J gene: TRBJ2-1; V gene: TRBV20-1; D gene: .; clone size: .; CDR3 length: 15; CDR3 protein: CSARRQGGVPNEQFF; CDR3 DNA: TGCAGTGCCAGAAGGCAGGGGGGGGTACCCAATGAGCAGTTCTTC
J gene: TRBJ2-7; V gene: TRBV7-9; D gene: TRBD1; clone size: few; CDR3 length: 15; CDR3 protein: CASSFPTGGIDEQYF; CDR3 DNA: TGTGCCAGCAGCTTTCCAACAGGGGGCATCGACGAGCAGTACTTC
J gene: TRBJ2-1; V gene: TRBV28; D gene: TRBD1; clone size: .; CDR3 length: 19; CDR3 protein: CASSGTIPRDRGTPKEQFF; CDR3 DNA: TGTGCCAGCAGTGGGACCATCCCCCGGGACAGGGGGACCCCTAAAGAGCAGTTCTTC
J gene: TRBJ2-3; V gene: TRBV5-7; D gene: .; clone size: many; CDR3 length: 16; CDR3 protein: CASSFPADDSTDTQYF; CDR3 DNA: TGTGCCAGCAGCTTTCCGGCAGATGATAGCACAGATACGCAGTATTTT
J gene: TRBJ2-1; V gene: TRBV14; D gene: TRBD2; clone size: .; CDR3 length: 16; CDR3 protein: CASSQRSSGGRREQFF; CDR3 DNA: TGTGCCAGCAGCCAACGTTCCAGCGGGGGGCGACGAGAGCAGTTCTTC
J gene: TRBJ2-3; V gene: TRBV28; D gene: .; clone size: .; CDR3 length: 15; CDR3 protein: CASSLDSHSTDTQYF; CDR3 DNA: TGTGCCAGCAGTTTGGACAGCCATAGCACAGATACGCAGTATTTT
J gene: TRBJ1-2; V gene: TRBV20-1; D gene: TRBD1; clone size: .; CDR3 length: 13; CDR3 protein: CSAWETGGGGYTF; CDR3 DNA: TGCAGTGCTTGGGAGACAGGGGGTGGCGGCTACACCTTC
J gene: TRBJ1-1; V gene: TRBV12-3/TRBV12-4; D gene: .; clone size: many; CDR3 length: 14; CDR3 protein: CASSPLSSLAEAFF; CDR3 DNA: TGTGCCAGCAGTCCACTTAGCTCGTTGGCTGAAGCTTTCTTT
J gene: TRBJ1-1; V gene: TRBV6-2/TRBV6-3; D gene: .; clone size: .; CDR3 length: 13; CDR3 protein: CASRGLSNTEAFF; CDR3 DNA: TGTGCCAGCAGAGGACTGTCGAACACTGAAGCTTTCTTT
J gene: TRBJ2-2; V gene: TRBV25-1; D gene: .; clone size: few; CDR3 length: 14; CDR3 protein: CASSEYSNTGELFF; CDR3 DNA: TGTGCCAGCAGTGAATATTCGAACACCGGGGAGCTGTTTTTT
J gene: TRBJ1-6; V gene: TRBV7-2; D gene: TRBD1; clone size: many; CDR3 length: 14; CDR3 protein: CASSPTGMNSPLHF; CDR3 DNA: TGTGCCAGCAGCCCGACAGGGATGAATTCACCCCTCCACTTT
J gene: TRBJ2-5; V gene: TRBV29-1; D gene: TRBD1; clone size: .; CDR3 length: 14; CDR3 protein: CSVPSSGGQETQYF; CDR3 DNA: TGCAGCGTTCCTAGCTCAGGGGGCCAAGAGACCCAGTACTTC
J gene: TRBJ2-1; V gene: TRBV7-2; D gene: TRBD2; clone size: many; CDR3 length: 15; CDR3 protein: CASSTSGSSYNEQFF; CDR3 DNA: TGTGCCAGCAGCACAAGCGGGAGCTCCTACAATGAGCAGTTCTTC